The text below deals with one T cell receptor (beta chain). What it recognizes is unknown. These data are taken from a study of T-cell reconstitution after alpha-beta-depleted transplantation in children. Findings of the study overall: Approximately two months post-transplant, alpha-beta T cells reportedly originated from several hundred expanded graft clones. By one year post-transplant, T-cell counts and diversity largely arose from T cells that were newly produced.

Germline loops: CDR1 DFQATT, CDR2 SNEGSKA (reference sequence). This CDR3 region has 16 residues. The germline V and J ends were trimmed by 0 bases and 7 bases, with 21 bases remaining between them. It was with unique molecular identifiers that the TCRbeta library was prepared. TCRdb passed the PCR reads through MiXCR, listing each CDR3 protein once. The top ten hold around a third of the sample, which has about 580,000 distinct CDR3 sequences, more than 20% seen once. The receptor's source is a boy younger than two with Wiskott-Aldrich syndrome, due to receive a stem cell transplant. This sample comprised PBMCs, obtained before TCRalphabeta/CD19-depleted stem cell transplant. This chain joins TRBV20-1 and TRBJ1-2; D ambiguous. The CDR3 region is CSARDGAGPRLTGYTF. As DNA, the CDR3 is TGCAGTGCTAGAGATGGCGCAGGTCCGCGCCTGACTGGCTACACCTTC.